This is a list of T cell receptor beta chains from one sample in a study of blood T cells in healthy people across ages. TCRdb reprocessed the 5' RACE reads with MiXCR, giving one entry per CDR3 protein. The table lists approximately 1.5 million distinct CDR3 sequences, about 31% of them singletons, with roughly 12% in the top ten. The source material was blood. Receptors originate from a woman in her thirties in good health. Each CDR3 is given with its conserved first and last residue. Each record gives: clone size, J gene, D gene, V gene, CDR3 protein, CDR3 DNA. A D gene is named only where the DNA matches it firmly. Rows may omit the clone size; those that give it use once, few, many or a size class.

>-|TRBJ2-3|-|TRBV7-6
CASSLGPPGGDTQYF
TGTGCCAGCAGCTTAGGCCCGCCCGGCGGGGATACGCAGTATTTT
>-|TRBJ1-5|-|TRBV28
CASSSGGWGRNQPQHF
TGTGCCAGCAGTTCCGGAGGGTGGGGCCGCAATCAGCCCCAGCATTTT
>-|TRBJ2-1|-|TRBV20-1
CSARDSLVSYNEQFF
TGCAGTGCTAGAGATTCCCTGGTCTCCTACAATGAGCAGTTCTTC
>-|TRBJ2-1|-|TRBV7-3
CASSLIVYAGQVNEQFF
TGTGCCAGCAGCTTAATCGTTTATGCGGGGCAGGTCAATGAGCAGTTCTTC
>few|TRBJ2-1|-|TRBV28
CASSPTSLSRNEQFF
TGTGCCAGCAGTCCAACTAGCCTATCCCGCAATGAGCAGTTCTTC
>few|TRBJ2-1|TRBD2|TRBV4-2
CASSQNMVGSGAYNEQFF
TGTGCCAGCAGCCAGAATATGGTAGGTAGCGGGGCGTACAATGAGCAGTTCTTC
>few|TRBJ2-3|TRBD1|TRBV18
CASSPPDRGGDTQYF
TGTGCCAGCTCACCACCGGACAGGGGAGGAGATACGCAGTATTTT
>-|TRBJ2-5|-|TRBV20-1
CSARDTLAQETQYF
TGCAGTGCTAGAGATACCCTAGCGCAAGAGACCCAGTACTTC
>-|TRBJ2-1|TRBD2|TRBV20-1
CSVAGVRDNEQFF
TGCAGCGTAGCGGGAGTACGCGACAATGAGCAGTTCTTC
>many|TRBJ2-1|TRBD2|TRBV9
CASSVDSGGYNEQFF
TGTGCCAGCAGCGTAGACAGCGGGGGGTACAATGAGCAGTTCTTC
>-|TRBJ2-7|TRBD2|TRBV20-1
CSARDQSSGGSYEQYF
TGCAGTGCTAGAGATCAGTCTAGCGGGGGCTCCTACGAGCAGTACTTC
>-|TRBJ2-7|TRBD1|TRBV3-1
CASRLTGTGVRSYEQYF
TGTGCCAGCAGACTCACGGGTACAGGGGTCCGTTCCTACGAGCAGTACTTC
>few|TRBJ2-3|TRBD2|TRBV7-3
CASSSLAGGPLDTQYF
TGTGCCAGCAGCTCCCTGGCGGGGGGACCGCTAGATACGCAGTATTTT
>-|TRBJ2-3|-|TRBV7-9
CAGSFSSSGTDTQYF
TGTGCCGGCAGCTTCTCGTCTAGCGGCACAGATACGCAGTATTTT
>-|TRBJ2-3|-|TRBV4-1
CASSQDQVAPQADTQYF
TGCGCCAGCAGCCAAGATCAGGTCGCCCCCCAAGCAGATACGCAGTATTTT